What follows is one T cell receptor beta chain and its context. The sample belongs to a study of blood T cell repertoires in COVID-19. In the source study's methods: Reference gene primer amplification yielded estimated nucleated cell counts. Clones were read by immunoSEQ multiplex PCR, and TCRdb kept only the in-frame ones, dropping some. The DNA gave D and trimming, while V, J and clone size come from that table. The table shows 240,000 or so clones, with 75% to 90% occurring only once. CDR1 is SEHNR, CDR2 FQNEAQ, per germline (reference sequence). This CDR3 region has 14 residues. The V and J ends lost 3 bases and 4 bases respectively, with 11 bases between them.

V and J are TRBV7-9 and TRBJ2-3; tentatively, D is TRBD2 (5 bases). This TCR came from a man between 60 and 70 years old who had recovered from COVID-19. The material sequenced was peripheral blood. The CDR3 DNA reads as TGTGCCAGCAGCTTCTCGGGGAGCGCAGATACGCAGTATTTT. Encoded protein: CASSFSGSADTQYF.